The following is a T cell receptor (beta chain) sequence with its context. Its cognate antigen has yet to be identified. The sample holds no much larger clone one base away, and base qualities are not on file. Donors formed part of the validation cohort, which comprised over a hundred subjects and was distinct from the first cohort of over 500 subjects. The data belong to a study of cytomegalovirus exposure and HLA in healthy donors (dated by TCRdb to about 2017). About the investigation overall: A later analysis indicated that the 120 validation repertoires were generated on the platform also employed for the approximately 700 repertoires of the first cohort. The study was designed to test whether signatures of past pathogen exposure could be identified by cataloging public T cell receptors. A separate validation cohort of about 110 different subjects was used in addition to the roughly 620-subject first cohort. To predict cytomegalovirus infection status, the study combined high-throughput TCR immunosequencing, statistical association of individual TCRs with disease status, and machine learning. Study-wide findings and limitations: The authors suggested that the approach could potentially be extended to other disease states and immunological phenotypes. Most TCR sequences were observed very rarely across donors, whereas some public TCRs were present in many individuals. In vitro tests confirmed that a few of the cytomegalovirus-associated TCR beta chains recognize cytomegalovirus antigens. All 130 or so repertoires were used to score co-occurrence in the validation cohort in a later analysis, because that analysis had no HLA typing for the cohort. In the study, some 180 TCR beta chains were listed as associated with cytomegalovirus. The classifier was reported to diagnose cytomegalovirus status with high specificity and sensitivity in both the original and validation cohorts. In a later analysis, TCRs clustered in the first cohort were found to also tend to co-occur in the 120 or so validation repertoires, with 90% to 95% of cluster scores above 0.

The receptor library was made with the immunoSEQ multiplex PCR assay. As for the original processing: A statistical classification framework was built for diagnosing cytomegalovirus status from the catalog of TCR beta chain sequences. Not all clones reach the TCRdb copy of this immuneACCESS table, which keeps in-frame sequences only. Checked studies attribute under half of the gap to unresolved V genes and leave the rest unexplained. V, J and clone size are those of that table, while D and trimming were read from the DNA. Counted in this sample were roughly 180,000 clones; roughly 86% of them appeared once. The ten largest make up less than 9.5% of the sample. Material: PBMCs. The source of this sequence is a man aged 25-40 years in good health and CMV-seropositive.

The CDR3 reads as follows: CASSPGRNAGELFF. The DNA reads as follows: TGTGCCAGCAGCCCCGGTAGGAATGCCGGGGAGCTGTTTTTT. The chain couples TRBV6-6 to TRBJ2-2; a confident D gene designation cannot be given. Taken from cysteine to phenylalanine, the CDR3 has 14 residues. Only the CDR3 DNA stays, 42 bases, in frame from base 1. The germline V gene (reference sequence) gives CDR1 as MNHNY and CDR2 as SVGAGI. The junction shows trimming of 6 bases on V and 6 bases on J, plus 14 bases between the germline ends.